This T cell receptor beta chain emerged from a study of human thymus T cells. Overall study results and limits: Unrelated individuals reportedly shared highly overlapping thymic TCR repertoires. Both thymic and peripheral blood repertoires showed apparently biased V and J usage.

Here immunoSEQ multiplex PCR was the method, and the copy in TCRdb shows in-frame clones only, minus some. The sample lists roughly 120,000 clones, more than 90% occurring once. This CDR3 comprises 19 residues. V was pared by 5 bases and J by 3 bases, with 31 bases between. Germline-derived CDR1 and CDR2 are SQVTM and ANQGSEA. As concerns this clone: Its antigen remains unidentified.

Corrective heart surgery yielded resections, and these provided the thymus tissue. The sample donors, healthy Finnish infants, were having corrective surgery for congenital heart defects. This receptor was taken from a boy under three years old with a congenital heart defect but otherwise immunologically healthy. The chain uses TRBV29-1 and TRBJ1-1; D is perhaps TRBD1 (6 bases). The source material was thymus tissue. This chain's CDR3 is CSVRIQDILLREGDTEAFF. The CDR3 DNA follows: TGCAGCGTTCGAATACAGGATATCCTCCTCCGTGAGGGGGACACTGAAGCTTTCTTT.